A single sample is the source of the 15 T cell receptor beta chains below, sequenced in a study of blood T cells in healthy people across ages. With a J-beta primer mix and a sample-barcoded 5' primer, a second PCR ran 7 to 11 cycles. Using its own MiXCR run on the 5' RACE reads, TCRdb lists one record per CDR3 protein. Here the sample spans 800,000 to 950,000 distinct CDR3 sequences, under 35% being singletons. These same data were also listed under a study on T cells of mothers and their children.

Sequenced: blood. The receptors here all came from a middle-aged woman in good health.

In nucleotides, the CDR3 is TGTGCCACCGTCACCGTCCGGGACAGGGTTACGAATGAGCAGTTCTTC. It encodes CATVTVRDRVTNEQFF. The V call is TRBV21-1, the J call TRBJ2-1; the table assigns TRBD1, which was not confirmed against the DNA. TRBV21-1 is tagged as a pseudogene. This CDR3 region has 16 residues.

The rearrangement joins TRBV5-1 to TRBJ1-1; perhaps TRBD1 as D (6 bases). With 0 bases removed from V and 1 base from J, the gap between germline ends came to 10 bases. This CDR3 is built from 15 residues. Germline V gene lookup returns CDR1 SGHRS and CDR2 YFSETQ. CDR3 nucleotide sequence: TGCGCCAGCAGCTTGGCCGTGGACAGGAACACTGAAGCTTTCTTT. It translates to CASSLAVDRNTEAFF.

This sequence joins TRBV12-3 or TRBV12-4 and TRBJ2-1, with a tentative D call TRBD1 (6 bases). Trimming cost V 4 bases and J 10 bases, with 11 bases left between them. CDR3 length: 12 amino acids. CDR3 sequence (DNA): TGTGCCAGCAGTTCCGGGACACCCGAGCAGTTCTTC. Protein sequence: CASSSGTPEQFF.

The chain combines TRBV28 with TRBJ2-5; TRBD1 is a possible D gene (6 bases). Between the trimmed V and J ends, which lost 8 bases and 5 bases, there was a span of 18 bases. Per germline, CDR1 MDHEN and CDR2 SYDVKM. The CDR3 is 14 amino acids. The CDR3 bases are TGTGCCAGCTGTGACCCATCGAGGGGGGAGACCCAGTACTTC. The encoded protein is CASCDPSRGETQYF.

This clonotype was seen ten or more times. Here the CDR3 reads CASSYGETQYF. The CDR3 nucleotides read TGTGCCAGCAGTTACGGCGAGACCCAGTACTTC. The chain is built from TRBV6-2 or TRBV6-3 and TRBJ2-5; D is uncertain. The CDR3 runs 11 residues. Trimming removed 2 bases at V and 5 bases at J, with 3 bases between. The germline CDR1 and CDR2 sequences are MNHEY and SVGEGT.

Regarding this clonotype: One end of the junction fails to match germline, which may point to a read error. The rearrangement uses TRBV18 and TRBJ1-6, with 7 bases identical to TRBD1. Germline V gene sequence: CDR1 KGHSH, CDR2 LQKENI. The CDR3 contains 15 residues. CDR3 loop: CASSPTGDRNSPIHF. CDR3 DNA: TGTGCCAGCTCACCAACAGGGGACAGAAATTCACCCATCCACTTT.

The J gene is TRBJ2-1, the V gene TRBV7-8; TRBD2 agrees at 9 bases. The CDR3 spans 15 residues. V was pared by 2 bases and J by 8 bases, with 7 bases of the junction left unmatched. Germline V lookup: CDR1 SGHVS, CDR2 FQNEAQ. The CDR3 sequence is CASSLSGGPVYEQFF. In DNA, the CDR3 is TGTGCCAGCAGCTTAAGCGGGGGGCCGGTCTATGAGCAGTTCTTC.

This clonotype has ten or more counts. The CDR3 nucleotides read TGTGCCAGCAGTTACTCGACACCGGGACATCTATCCTACGAGCAGTACTTC. Translating gives CASSYSTPGHLSYEQYF. The chain combines TRBV6-5 with TRBJ2-7; perhaps TRBD1 as D (6 bases). In germline, CDR1 is MNHEY, CDR2 SVGAGI. The CDR3 spans 17 residues. V lost 0 bases to trimming and J lost 1 base, with 16 bases between them.

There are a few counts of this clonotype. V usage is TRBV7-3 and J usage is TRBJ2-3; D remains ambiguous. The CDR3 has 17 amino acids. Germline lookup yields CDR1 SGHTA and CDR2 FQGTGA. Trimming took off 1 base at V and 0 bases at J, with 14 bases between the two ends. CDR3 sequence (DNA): TGTGCCAGCAGCTTAATTGCCTCCTTTCCTAGCACAGATACGCAGTATTTT. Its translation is CASSLIASFPSTDTQYF.

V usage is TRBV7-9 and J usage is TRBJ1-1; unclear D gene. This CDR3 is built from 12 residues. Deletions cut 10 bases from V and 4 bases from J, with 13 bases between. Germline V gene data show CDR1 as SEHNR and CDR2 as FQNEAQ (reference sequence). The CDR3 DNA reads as TGTGCCATCGGACGTGGACCCACTGAAGCTTTCTTT. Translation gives CAIGRGPTEAFF.

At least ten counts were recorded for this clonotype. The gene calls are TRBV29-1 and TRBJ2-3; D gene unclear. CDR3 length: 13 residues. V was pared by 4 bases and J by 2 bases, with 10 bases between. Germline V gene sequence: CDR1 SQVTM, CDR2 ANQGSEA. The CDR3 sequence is CSVAGISTDTQYF. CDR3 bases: TGCAGCGTTGCTGGGATCTCCACAGATACGCAGTATTTT.

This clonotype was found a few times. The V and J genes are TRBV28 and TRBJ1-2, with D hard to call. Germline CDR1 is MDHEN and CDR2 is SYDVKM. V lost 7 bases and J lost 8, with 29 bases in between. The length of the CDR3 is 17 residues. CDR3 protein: CASTILGMARETSGYTF. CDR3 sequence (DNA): TGTGCCAGCACCATATTGGGCATGGCGAGGGAAACGAGCGGCTACACCTTC.

The CDR3 is CASSLELAGKTQYF. The CDR3 DNA follows: TGTGCCAGCAGTTTGGAACTAGCGGGAAAGACCCAGTACTTC. This chain connects TRBV28 to TRBJ2-5; 10 positions match TRBD2. The V segment lost 3 bases and the J segment 6 bases; nucleotides outside the gene matches: 4. Germline values: CDR1 MDHEN, CDR2 SYDVKM. This CDR3 region has 14 residues.

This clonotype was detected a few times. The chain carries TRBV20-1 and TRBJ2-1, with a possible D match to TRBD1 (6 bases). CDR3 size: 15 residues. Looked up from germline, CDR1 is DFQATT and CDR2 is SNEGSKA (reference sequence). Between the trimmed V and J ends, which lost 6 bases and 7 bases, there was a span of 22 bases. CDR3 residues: CSAHRDTPPWNEQFF. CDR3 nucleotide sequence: TGCAGTGCCCACAGGGACACCCCCCCGTGGAATGAGCAGTTCTTC.

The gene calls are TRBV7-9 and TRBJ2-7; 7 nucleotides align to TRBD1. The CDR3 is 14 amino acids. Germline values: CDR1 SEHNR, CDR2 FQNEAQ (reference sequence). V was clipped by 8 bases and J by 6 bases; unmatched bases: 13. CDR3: CASWDGRDSREQYF. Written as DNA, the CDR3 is TGTGCCAGCTGGGATGGACGGGACAGTCGCGAGCAGTACTTC.